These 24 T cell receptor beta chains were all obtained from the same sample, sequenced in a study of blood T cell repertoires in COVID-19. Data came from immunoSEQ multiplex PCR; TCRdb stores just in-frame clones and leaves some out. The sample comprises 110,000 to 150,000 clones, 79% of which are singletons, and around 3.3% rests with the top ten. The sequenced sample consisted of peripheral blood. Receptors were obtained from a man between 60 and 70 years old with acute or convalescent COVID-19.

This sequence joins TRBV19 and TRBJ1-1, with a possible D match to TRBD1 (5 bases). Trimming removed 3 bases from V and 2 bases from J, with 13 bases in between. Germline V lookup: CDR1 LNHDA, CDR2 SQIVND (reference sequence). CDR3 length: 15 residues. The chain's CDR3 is CASSMGLLPNTEAFF. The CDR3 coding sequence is TGTGCCAGTAGTATGGGACTACTTCCTAACACTGAAGCTTTCTTT.

In DNA, the CDR3 is TGTGCCAGCAGTGAATATAGGGGACTAGCTGAGGAGACCCAGTACTTC. This translates into CASSEYRGLAEETQYF. This rearrangement joins TRBV25-1 to TRBJ2-5, with 9 bases matching TRBD2. This CDR3 spans 16 amino acids. Trimming took 0 bases from V and 5 from J; bases not matched to a gene: 7. Germline values: CDR1 MGHDK, CDR2 SYGVNS.

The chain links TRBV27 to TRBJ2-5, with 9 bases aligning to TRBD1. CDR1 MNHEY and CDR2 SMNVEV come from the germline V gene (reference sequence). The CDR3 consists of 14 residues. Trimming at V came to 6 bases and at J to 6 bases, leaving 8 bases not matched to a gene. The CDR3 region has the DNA TGTGCCAGCAGGGACAGGGGCGCGTCAAAGACCCAGTACTTC. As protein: CASRDRGASKTQYF.

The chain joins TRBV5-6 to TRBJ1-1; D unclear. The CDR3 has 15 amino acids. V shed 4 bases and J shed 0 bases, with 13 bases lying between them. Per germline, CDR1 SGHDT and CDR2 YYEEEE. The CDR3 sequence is CASSPSGRLNTEAFF. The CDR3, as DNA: TGTGCCAGCAGCCCTAGCGGCAGATTGAACACTGAAGCTTTCTTT.

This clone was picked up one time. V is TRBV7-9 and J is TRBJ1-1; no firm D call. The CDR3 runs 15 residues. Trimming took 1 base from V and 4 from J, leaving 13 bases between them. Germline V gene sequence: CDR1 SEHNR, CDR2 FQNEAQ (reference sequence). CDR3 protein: CASSLDLGGPTEAFF. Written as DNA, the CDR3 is TGTGCCAGCAGCTTAGACCTGGGTGGGCCCACTGAAGCTTTCTTT.

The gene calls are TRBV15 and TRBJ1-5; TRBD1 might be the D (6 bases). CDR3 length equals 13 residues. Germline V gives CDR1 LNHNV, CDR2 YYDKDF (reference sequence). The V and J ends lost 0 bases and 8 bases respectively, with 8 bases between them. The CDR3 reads CATSRDPGEPQHF. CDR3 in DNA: TGTGCCACCAGCAGAGATCCAGGGGAGCCCCAGCATTTT.

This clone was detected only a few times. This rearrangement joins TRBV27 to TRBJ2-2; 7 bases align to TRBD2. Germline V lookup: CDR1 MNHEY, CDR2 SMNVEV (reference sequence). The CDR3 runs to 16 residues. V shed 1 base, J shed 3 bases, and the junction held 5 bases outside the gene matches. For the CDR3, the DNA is TGTGCCAGCAGTTTATTGCGGGGGTTGGACACCGGGGAGCTGTTTTTT. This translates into CASSLLRGLDTGELFF.

The CDR3 nucleotides read TGCAGTGCTAGTGTTGGAGGACAGGGGAAAGGAAACACCATATATTTT. Encoded protein: CSASVGGQGKGNTIYF. This chain uses TRBV20-1 with TRBJ1-3; TRBD1 aligns across 9 bases. Germline trimming cut 3 bases from V and 4 bases from J; bases unmatched to any gene: 10. The CDR3 runs 16 residues. CDR1 DFQATT and CDR2 SNEGSKA come from the germline V gene (reference sequence).

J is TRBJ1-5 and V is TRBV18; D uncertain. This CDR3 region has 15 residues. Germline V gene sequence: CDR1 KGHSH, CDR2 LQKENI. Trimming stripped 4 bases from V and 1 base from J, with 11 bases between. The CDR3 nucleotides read TGTGCCAGCTCACGGGAGATATCGAGCAATCAGCCCCAGCATTTT. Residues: CASSREISSNQPQHF.

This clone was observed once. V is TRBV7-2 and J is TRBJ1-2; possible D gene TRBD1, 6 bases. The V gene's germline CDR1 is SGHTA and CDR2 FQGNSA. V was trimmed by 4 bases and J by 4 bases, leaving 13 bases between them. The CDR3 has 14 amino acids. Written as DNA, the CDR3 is TGTGCCAGCAGCTCTGCAGGGGAAATCTATGGCTACACCTTC. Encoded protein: CASSSAGEIYGYTF.

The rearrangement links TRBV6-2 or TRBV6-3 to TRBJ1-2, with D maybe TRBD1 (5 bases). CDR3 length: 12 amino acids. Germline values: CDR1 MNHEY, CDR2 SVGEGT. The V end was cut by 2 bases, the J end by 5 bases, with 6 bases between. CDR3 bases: TGTGCCAGCAGTTACGGGGGGTATGGCTACACCTTC. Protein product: CASSYGGYGYTF.

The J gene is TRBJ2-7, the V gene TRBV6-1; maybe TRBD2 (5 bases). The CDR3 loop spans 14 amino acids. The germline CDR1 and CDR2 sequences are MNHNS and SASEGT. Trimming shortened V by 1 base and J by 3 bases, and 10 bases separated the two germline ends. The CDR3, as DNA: TGTGCCAGCAGTGAAGGGGCTAGCTTCTACGAGCAGTACTTC. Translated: CASSEGASFYEQYF.

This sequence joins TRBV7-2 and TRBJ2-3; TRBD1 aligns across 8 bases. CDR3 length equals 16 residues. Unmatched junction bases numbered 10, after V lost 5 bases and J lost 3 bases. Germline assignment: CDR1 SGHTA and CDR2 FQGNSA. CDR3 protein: CASSPDRARGTDTQYF. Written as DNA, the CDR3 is TGTGCCAGCAGCCCGGACAGGGCAAGGGGGACAGATACGCAGTATTTT.

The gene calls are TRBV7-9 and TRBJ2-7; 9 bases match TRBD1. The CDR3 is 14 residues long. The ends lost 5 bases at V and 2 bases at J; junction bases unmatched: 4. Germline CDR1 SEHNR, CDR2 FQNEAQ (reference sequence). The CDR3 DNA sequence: TGTGCCAGCAGCCCGGGGACAGGGACCTACGAGCAGTACTTC. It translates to CASSPGTGTYEQYF.

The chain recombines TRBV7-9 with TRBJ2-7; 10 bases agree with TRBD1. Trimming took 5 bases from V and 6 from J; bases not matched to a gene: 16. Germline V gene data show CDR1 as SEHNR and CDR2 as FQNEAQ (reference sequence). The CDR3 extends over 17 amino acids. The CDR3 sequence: CASSPWGGQGYVGEQYF. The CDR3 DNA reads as TGTGCCAGCAGCCCCTGGGGGGGACAGGGGTATGTGGGCGAGCAGTACTTC.

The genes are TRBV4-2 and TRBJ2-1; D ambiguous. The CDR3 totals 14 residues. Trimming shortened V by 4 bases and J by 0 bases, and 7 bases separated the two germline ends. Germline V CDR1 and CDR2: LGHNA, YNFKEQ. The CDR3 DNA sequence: TGTGCCAGCAGCCCGTACAGCTCCTACAATGAGCAGTTCTTC. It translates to CASSPYSSYNEQFF.

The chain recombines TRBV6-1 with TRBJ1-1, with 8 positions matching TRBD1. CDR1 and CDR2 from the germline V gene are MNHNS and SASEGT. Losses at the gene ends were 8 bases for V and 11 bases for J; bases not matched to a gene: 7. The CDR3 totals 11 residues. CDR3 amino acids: CASGQGAEAFF. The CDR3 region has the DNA TGTGCCAGCGGCCAGGGGGCAGAGGCTTTCTTT.

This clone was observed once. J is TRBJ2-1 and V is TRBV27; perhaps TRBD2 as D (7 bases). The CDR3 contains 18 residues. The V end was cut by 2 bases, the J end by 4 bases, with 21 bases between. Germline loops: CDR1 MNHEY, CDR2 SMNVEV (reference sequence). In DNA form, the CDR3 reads TGTGCCAGCAGTTTAAGGGGGGGTCGACTTGGTGGTTACAATGAGCAGTTCTTC. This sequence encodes CASSLRGGRLGGYNEQFF.

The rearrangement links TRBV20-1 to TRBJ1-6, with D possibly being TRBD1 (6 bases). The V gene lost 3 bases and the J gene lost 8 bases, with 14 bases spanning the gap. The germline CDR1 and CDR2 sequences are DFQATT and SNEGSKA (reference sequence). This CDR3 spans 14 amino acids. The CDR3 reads CSASRLDSYSPLHF. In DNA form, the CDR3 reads TGCAGTGCTAGTCGGCTGGACAGCTATTCACCCCTCCACTTT.

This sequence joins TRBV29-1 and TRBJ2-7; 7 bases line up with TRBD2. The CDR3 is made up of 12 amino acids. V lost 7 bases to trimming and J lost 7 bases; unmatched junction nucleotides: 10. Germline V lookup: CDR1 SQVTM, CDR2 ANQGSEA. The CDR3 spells CSASPGGSEQYF. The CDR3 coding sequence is TGCAGCGCCTCCCCCGGGGGGTCGGAGCAGTACTTC.

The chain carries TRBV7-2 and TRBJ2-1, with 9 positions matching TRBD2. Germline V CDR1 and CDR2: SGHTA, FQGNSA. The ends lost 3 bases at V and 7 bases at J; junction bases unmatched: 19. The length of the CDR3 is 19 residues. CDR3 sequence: CASSFPLTGTSSIWNEQFF. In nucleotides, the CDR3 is TGTGCCAGCAGCTTCCCATTGACCGGGACTAGCTCGATCTGGAATGAGCAGTTCTTC.

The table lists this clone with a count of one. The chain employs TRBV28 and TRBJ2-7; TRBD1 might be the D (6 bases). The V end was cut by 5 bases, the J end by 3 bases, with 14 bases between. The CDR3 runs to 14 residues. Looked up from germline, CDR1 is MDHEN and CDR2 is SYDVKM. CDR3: CASSPGQNRYEQYF. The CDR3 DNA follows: TGTGCCAGCAGTCCCGGACAGAACCGCTACGAGCAGTACTTC.

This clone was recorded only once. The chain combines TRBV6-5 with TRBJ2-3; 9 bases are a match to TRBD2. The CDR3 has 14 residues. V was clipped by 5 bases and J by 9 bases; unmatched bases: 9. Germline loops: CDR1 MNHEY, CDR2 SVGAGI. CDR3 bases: TGTGCCAGCAGTCCTAGCGGGATAGGAGGGACGCAGTATTTT. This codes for CASSPSGIGGTQYF.

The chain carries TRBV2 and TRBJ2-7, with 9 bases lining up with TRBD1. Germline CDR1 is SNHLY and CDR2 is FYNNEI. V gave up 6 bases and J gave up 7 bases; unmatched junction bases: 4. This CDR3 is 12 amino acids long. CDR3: CASRTGGWEQYF. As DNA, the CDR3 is TGTGCCAGCAGGACAGGGGGTTGGGAGCAGTACTTC.